This T cell receptor (beta chain) stems from a study of response to subunit inactivated influenza vaccine (dated by TCRdb to the late 2010s). In the study overall: Deep quantitative profiling of the T cell receptor repertoire was used in the study to follow responses to a trivalent subunit inactivated influenza vaccine. Points the paper makes about the study in general: The authors suggested that each seasonal influenza vaccination may recruit only a limited number of new T cells.

For this clonotype: Its cognate antigen has yet to be identified. Base qualities are not at hand, and no much larger clone is one base apart.

The CDR3 holds 15 amino acids from the cysteine to the phenylalanine. Only the CDR3 part of the read is kept: 45 bases, read in frame from the first base. The junction shows trimming of 2 bases on V and 6 bases on J, plus 15 bases between the germline ends. CDR1 and CDR2 were assigned from the germline V gene as SNHLY and FYNNEI. Library preparation employed RT-PCR. This sample was sequenced with an Illumina HiSeq 2500. TCRdb reprocessed the public reads (quality trimming at Q25 with fastp, clone calling with MiXCR) and kept in-frame beta chains. Duplicate CDR3 protein sequences are folded into a single record with the most common DNA and genes. This sample gives 150,000 to 200,000 distinct CDR3 sequences in total; roughly 12% of them show up just once. The ten largest clones take up about 29% of the sample. The data were also submitted as part of a second study, on T cells expressing NK-cell markers. Taken from the second paper: TCR beta cDNA libraries were prepared using 5'RACE template switching, which introduced a universal primer site and unique molecular identifiers. Fewer than ten donors provided sorted CD3+CD56+NKG2C+, CD3+CD56+NKG2C- and CD3+CD56-NKG2C+ T-cell subsets, whose TCR beta-chain repertoires were profiled. Of the eight sequenced donors, seven were found to be HCMV-seropositive and one was found to be HCMV-seronegative. In several experiments an anti-gammadeltaTCR antibody was added to restrict sorting to alphabetaTCR-expressing T cells. For five or six donors, the dominant CD3+CD56+NKG2C+ clonotypes were among the top 10 CD8+ clonotypes and accounted for about 1.0-7.5% of CD8+ T cells. Those dominant clonotypes were again the most abundant among CD3+CD56-NKG2C+ cells in a few donors, at about 25-60.1%. It remained unclear whether the expanded NKG2C-expressing T cell clones were specific for HCMV antigens. The eight sequenced donors were randomly selected healthy volunteers, three men and five women. HCMV serostatus was determined by detecting HCMV-specific IgG in serum with a commercial ELISA kit. Peripheral blood mononuclear cells were isolated from blood by Ficoll density gradient centrifugation. CD4+ and CD8+ T cells were isolated from PBMC by magnetic immunoseparation with Miltenyi isolation kits. cDNA synthesis was primed from the TCR beta constant segment and was followed by two successive PCR amplification steps. Illumina HiSeq 2000/2500, MiSeq or NextSeq was used to sequence libraries as 2 x 150 bp reads. MIGEC was used to demultiplex reads and group reads by UMI, and MiTCR was used to assemble and quantify clonotypes. Only TCR cDNA sequences supported by at least two reads were kept to exclude erroneous sequences. The tcR package was used for downstream repertoire analysis, with clonotypes matched between fractions based on CDR3 nucleotide sequence plus V segment. VDJmatch was used to annotate antigen specificity against VDJdb, with one amino acid substitution allowed in CDR3.

The chain is assembled from TRBV2 and TRBJ2-3; the D gene remains uncertain. Sequenced material: CD8+ T cells sorted from PBMCs, taken 11 to 12 days after vaccination. The origin of this receptor is a man aged 45-65 years who received an inactivated influenza vaccine. Donor details come from another sample of the same person, matched by shared clones. The CDR3 protein sequence reads: CASSEIAGRWDTQYF. The DNA sequence is as follows: TGTGCCAGCAGTGAAATCGCCGGCAGGTGGGATACGCAGTATTTT.